The rows below give T cell receptor beta chains drawn from one sample of a study of blood T cell repertoires in COVID-19. The data were produced by immunoSEQ multiplex PCR, yet TCRdb's version contains in-frame clones alone and is incomplete. The sample yields around 92,000 clones, 89% seen once. Sequencing was done on a sample of peripheral blood. The receptors were sampled from a woman of 80 years or more with active COVID-19. The CDR3 runs from the conserved cysteine through the conserved F or W. Fields, in order: CDR3 DNA, CDR3 protein, V gene, clone size, D gene, J gene. D genes are given only for firm matches. Size tells how often a clone was seen (once, few, many) or the class of an expanded clone, and some rows leave it out.

CDR3nt: TGTGCCAGCAGCCCTGGGGAGGGGGTAGGCAAAAACATTCAGTACTTC
CDR3aa: CASSPGEGVGKNIQYF
v_gene: TRBV11-3
abundance: NA
d_gene: NA
j_gene: TRBJ2-4

CDR3nt: TGCGCCAGCAGCCGGCGGGACGGCCTACGGAACACTGAAGCTTTCTTT
CDR3aa: CASSRRDGLRNTEAFF
v_gene: TRBV4-1
abundance: NA
d_gene: NA
j_gene: TRBJ1-1

CDR3nt: TGTGCCATCAGTGAGTCAGGGACATCTGCTTGGTCCTACAATGAGCAGTTCTTC
CDR3aa: CAISESGTSAWSYNEQFF
v_gene: TRBV10-3
abundance: NA
d_gene: NA
j_gene: TRBJ2-1

CDR3nt: TGTGCCAGCAGCTTAACTAGGCAGGGTGGCAATGAGCAGTTCTTC
CDR3aa: CASSLTRQGGNEQFF
v_gene: TRBV7-3
abundance: NA
d_gene: NA
j_gene: TRBJ2-1

CDR3nt: TGTGCCAGCAGCTCACAGGGAAATAATTCACCCCTCCACTTT
CDR3aa: CASSSQGNNSPLHF
v_gene: TRBV5-4
abundance: once
d_gene: NA
j_gene: TRBJ1-6

CDR3nt: TGTGCCAGCAGTTACTCGATAACAGGGTTGACGGCGGGGGGATACAATGAGCAGTTCTTC
CDR3aa: CASSYSITGLTAGGYNEQFF
v_gene: TRBV6-7
abundance: NA
d_gene: TRBD2
j_gene: TRBJ2-1

CDR3nt: TGTGCCAGCAGCACAGGGACAGTGTTTCAGCCCCAGCATTTT
CDR3aa: CASSTGTVFQPQHF
v_gene: TRBV28
abundance: NA
d_gene: TRBD1
j_gene: TRBJ1-5

CDR3nt: TGTGCCAGCAGGGGGCGGGAGCGGGACACGCAGTATTTT
CDR3aa: CASRGRERDTQYF
v_gene: TRBV28
abundance: NA
d_gene: TRBD2
j_gene: TRBJ2-3

CDR3nt: TGTGCCAGCTCCCCAAGAGGGACTAGCGGGAGGAATGAGCAGTTCTTC
CDR3aa: CASSPRGTSGRNEQFF
v_gene: TRBV18
abundance: few
d_gene: TRBD2
j_gene: TRBJ2-1

CDR3nt: TGTGCCAGTTGGGACAGGGGGTACGAGCAGTACTTC
CDR3aa: CASWDRGYEQYF
v_gene: TRBV2
abundance: NA
d_gene: TRBD1
j_gene: TRBJ2-7

CDR3nt: TGTGCCAGCAGCGGTCTGACCGGGACTAGCGGGACCTACACCGGGGAGCTGTTTTTT
CDR3aa: CASSGLTGTSGTYTGELFF
v_gene: TRBV7-2
abundance: NA
d_gene: TRBD2
j_gene: TRBJ2-2

CDR3nt: TGTGCCACCAGCCTAGGAGGTCCTAACTATGGCTACACCTTC
CDR3aa: CATSLGGPNYGYTF
v_gene: TRBV24-1
abundance: few
d_gene: NA
j_gene: TRBJ1-2

CDR3nt: TGTGCCAGCAGCGCCGGGACAGGAGATTACTACGAGCAGTACTTC
CDR3aa: CASSAGTGDYYEQYF
v_gene: TRBV5-6
abundance: NA
d_gene: TRBD1
j_gene: TRBJ2-7

CDR3nt: TGTGCCAGCAGCTTGTCGGAACTAGCGGGAGGGTATACGCAGTATTTT
CDR3aa: CASSLSELAGGYTQYF
v_gene: TRBV7-2
abundance: NA
d_gene: TRBD2
j_gene: TRBJ2-3

CDR3nt: TGTGCCAGCTCACCGAAGAGCTCTGGAAACACCATATATTTT
CDR3aa: CASSPKSSGNTIYF
v_gene: TRBV18
abundance: NA
d_gene: NA
j_gene: TRBJ1-3

CDR3nt: TGTGCCAGCAGAGAGGGCGGGAGATACGAGCAGTACTTC
CDR3aa: CASREGGRYEQYF
v_gene: TRBV7-8
abundance: once
d_gene: TRBD2
j_gene: TRBJ2-7

CDR3nt: TGTGCCAGCAGCTCAAGACTAGCTGCTAGCACAGATACGCAGTATTTT
CDR3aa: CASSSRLAASTDTQYF
v_gene: TRBV11-2
abundance: NA
d_gene: TRBD2
j_gene: TRBJ2-3

CDR3nt: TGTGCCAGCAGCTACGTTCCCACGACACGGGGGTCTGGGGCCAACGTCCTGACTTTC
CDR3aa: CASSYVPTTRGSGANVLTF
v_gene: TRBV11-2
abundance: NA
d_gene: NA
j_gene: TRBJ2-6

CDR3nt: TGTGCCAGCAGTTCGAGTCGAGGACTAGCGGGACACACAGATACGCAGTATTTT
CDR3aa: CASSSSRGLAGHTDTQYF
v_gene: TRBV27
abundance: NA
d_gene: TRBD2
j_gene: TRBJ2-3

CDR3nt: TGTGCCAGCAGTCGATCAGGGCATTTATATAATTCACCCCTCCACTTT
CDR3aa: CASSRSGHLYNSPLHF
v_gene: TRBV2
abundance: NA
d_gene: NA
j_gene: TRBJ1-6

CDR3nt: TGTGCCAGCAGTATACGGGGGAGCTCCTACAATGAGCAGTTCTTC
CDR3aa: CASSIRGSSYNEQFF
v_gene: TRBV6-5
abundance: NA
d_gene: NA
j_gene: TRBJ2-1

CDR3nt: TGTGCCAGCAGCTTACTAGGGGCGATAGGGGAGCAGTTCTTC
CDR3aa: CASSLLGAIGEQFF
v_gene: TRBV7-9
abundance: NA
d_gene: NA
j_gene: TRBJ2-1

CDR3nt: TGTGCCAGCAATGGGGCAAGCGGGCACGAGCAGTACTTC
CDR3aa: CASNGASGHEQYF
v_gene: TRBV28
abundance: many
d_gene: NA
j_gene: TRBJ2-7

CDR3nt: TGTGCCAGCAGACTAGCGGGATCCCGCACAGATACGCAGTATTTT
CDR3aa: CASRLAGSRTDTQYF
v_gene: TRBV4-2
abundance: NA
d_gene: TRBD2
j_gene: TRBJ2-3

CDR3nt: TGTGCCAGCAGTGTGGGACTTACGAGCTCCTACAATGAGCAGTTCTTC
CDR3aa: CASSVGLTSSYNEQFF
v_gene: TRBV6-1
abundance: NA
d_gene: NA
j_gene: TRBJ2-1

CDR3nt: TGTGCCAGCAGACGGTCCGGGGGGCTCGAGCAGTACTTC
CDR3aa: CASRRSGGLEQYF
v_gene: TRBV6-5
abundance: NA
d_gene: NA
j_gene: TRBJ2-7

CDR3nt: TGCGCCAGCAGCTTGGCGCCAGGGAACCAAGAGACCCAGTACTTC
CDR3aa: CASSLAPGNQETQYF
v_gene: TRBV5-1
abundance: NA
d_gene: NA
j_gene: TRBJ2-5

CDR3nt: TGTGCCAGCAGCCGGGTCTTCACTGAAGCTTTCTTT
CDR3aa: CASSRVFTEAFF
v_gene: TRBV28
abundance: NA
d_gene: NA
j_gene: TRBJ1-1

CDR3nt: TGTGCCAGCAGCCCCCACCGGGGACTAGCGGGAAGGGAGACCCAGTACTTC
CDR3aa: CASSPHRGLAGRETQYF
v_gene: TRBV7-2
abundance: NA
d_gene: TRBD2
j_gene: TRBJ2-5

CDR3nt: TGTGCCTGGAGCATGACAGGGGTTACAGATACGCAGTATTTT
CDR3aa: CAWSMTGVTDTQYF
v_gene: TRBV30
abundance: NA
d_gene: TRBD1
j_gene: TRBJ2-3

CDR3nt: TGTGCCAGCAGCCTGCTTACAGAGGGCGAGCAGTACTTC
CDR3aa: CASSLLTEGEQYF
v_gene: TRBV7-9
abundance: few
d_gene: NA
j_gene: TRBJ2-7

CDR3nt: TGTGCCACCGCGGGGGCCCTGGGCGGCTACACCTTC
CDR3aa: CATAGALGGYTF
v_gene: TRBV28
abundance: NA
d_gene: NA
j_gene: TRBJ1-2

CDR3nt: TGTGCCAGCAGCTTGTTAGCGGCCACCTCCTACGAGCAGTACTTC
CDR3aa: CASSLLAATSYEQYF
v_gene: TRBV5-5
abundance: NA
d_gene: NA
j_gene: TRBJ2-7

CDR3nt: TGTGCCAGCAGCTTACCCGGGGGGGGGCATGAAAAACTGTTTTTT
CDR3aa: CASSLPGGGHEKLFF
v_gene: TRBV7-9
abundance: NA
d_gene: NA
j_gene: TRBJ1-4

CDR3nt: TGCGCCAGCAGCCGCCAAGACCGGGGGGCTAACTATGGCTACACCTTC
CDR3aa: CASSRQDRGANYGYTF
v_gene: TRBV4-3
abundance: few
d_gene: NA
j_gene: TRBJ1-2

CDR3nt: TGCGCCAGCAGCTTGGAACGGGGGGCCTTCACAGATACGCAGTATTTT
CDR3aa: CASSLERGAFTDTQYF
v_gene: TRBV5-1
abundance: NA
d_gene: NA
j_gene: TRBJ2-3

CDR3nt: TGTGCCAGCAGCGCCCAGGGCAGGGTAGAGACCGGGGAGCTGTTTTTT
CDR3aa: CASSAQGRVETGELFF
v_gene: TRBV9
abundance: NA
d_gene: NA
j_gene: TRBJ2-2

CDR3nt: TGTGCCAGCAGAACACTAGCGGGAGGGCTATACGAGCAGTACTTC
CDR3aa: CASRTLAGGLYEQYF
v_gene: TRBV3-1/TRBV3-2
abundance: NA
d_gene: TRBD2
j_gene: TRBJ2-7

CDR3nt: TGTGCCAGCAGCTGGAACAGGGTGTATGGCTACACCTTC
CDR3aa: CASSWNRVYGYTF
v_gene: TRBV11-2
abundance: NA
d_gene: NA
j_gene: TRBJ1-2

CDR3nt: TGTGCCAGCAGACCCGTGGGAGGGGCCTATGGCTACACCTTC
CDR3aa: CASRPVGGAYGYTF
v_gene: TRBV27
abundance: NA
d_gene: NA
j_gene: TRBJ1-2

CDR3nt: TGTGCCAGCAGCTTAGGGGCCACCGAAACCTACGAGCAGTACTTC
CDR3aa: CASSLGATETYEQYF
v_gene: TRBV7-9
abundance: NA
d_gene: NA
j_gene: TRBJ2-7

CDR3nt: TGTGCCACCGGGACAGGGGGCTCCTACGAGCAGTACTTC
CDR3aa: CATGTGGSYEQYF
v_gene: TRBV19
abundance: NA
d_gene: TRBD1
j_gene: TRBJ2-7

CDR3nt: TGCAGCGTTGAAGATCGAGTCGGGGTTCCCACAGATACGCAGTATTTT
CDR3aa: CSVEDRVGVPTDTQYF
v_gene: TRBV29-1
abundance: NA
d_gene: NA
j_gene: TRBJ2-3

CDR3nt: TGTGCCAGCAGCCCGAGACAGGGAGCCAAAAACATTCAGTACTTC
CDR3aa: CASSPRQGAKNIQYF
v_gene: TRBV5-4
abundance: NA
d_gene: TRBD1
j_gene: TRBJ2-4

CDR3nt: TGTGCCAGCAGTTCGGGACAGAACCGCGTCGGCACTGAAGCTTTCTTT
CDR3aa: CASSSGQNRVGTEAFF
v_gene: TRBV6-5
abundance: NA
d_gene: TRBD1
j_gene: TRBJ1-1

CDR3nt: TGCGCCAGCAGCTCCCGTAGAGATACGCAGTATTTT
CDR3aa: CASSSRRDTQYF
v_gene: TRBV5-1
abundance: NA
d_gene: NA
j_gene: TRBJ2-3

CDR3nt: TGTGCCAGCAGCAAAGCTTGGCAGGCCGATCAGCCCCAGCATTTT
CDR3aa: CASSKAWQADQPQHF
v_gene: TRBV21-1
abundance: NA
d_gene: NA
j_gene: TRBJ1-5

CDR3nt: TGTGCCAGCAGCGCATCCTTCGCCAGGCAAGAGACCCAGTACTTC
CDR3aa: CASSASFARQETQYF
v_gene: TRBV7-3
abundance: NA
d_gene: NA
j_gene: TRBJ2-5

CDR3nt: TGTGCCAGCAGCGTAGGACAGTCAGAGACCCAGTACTTC
CDR3aa: CASSVGQSETQYF
v_gene: TRBV9
abundance: NA
d_gene: NA
j_gene: TRBJ2-5

CDR3nt: TGTGCCAGCAGCTACAGGGGGCAGTACTTC
CDR3aa: CASSYRGQYF
v_gene: TRBV27
abundance: NA
d_gene: TRBD1
j_gene: TRBJ2-7

CDR3nt: TGCGCCAGCAGCCAAGGCACAGGGGGCGCTGGCACCGGGGAGCTGTTTTTT
CDR3aa: CASSQGTGGAGTGELFF
v_gene: TRBV4-1
abundance: NA
d_gene: TRBD1
j_gene: TRBJ2-2

CDR3nt: TGTGCCAGCAGCCCCCCGAACAGGGAATCCGACGAGCAGTACTTC
CDR3aa: CASSPPNRESDEQYF
v_gene: TRBV7-9
abundance: NA
d_gene: NA
j_gene: TRBJ2-7

CDR3nt: TGCGCCAGCAGCTTTACAGCGGAAAATGAGCAGTTCTTC
CDR3aa: CASSFTAENEQFF
v_gene: TRBV5-1
abundance: NA
d_gene: NA
j_gene: TRBJ2-1

CDR3nt: TGTGCCAGCAGAGAGACAGATACGCAGTATTTT
CDR3aa: CASRETDTQYF
v_gene: TRBV9
abundance: NA
d_gene: NA
j_gene: TRBJ2-3

CDR3nt: TGCAGCGTTGATGGGCCCACAGGGGCGGTAGACGAGCAGTACTTC
CDR3aa: CSVDGPTGAVDEQYF
v_gene: TRBV29-1
abundance: NA
d_gene: TRBD1
j_gene: TRBJ2-7

CDR3nt: TGTGCCACCAGTGATGGGGCTGACTCGAGGTGGGGCGGGAGAGACACGCAGTATTTT
CDR3aa: CATSDGADSRWGGRDTQYF
v_gene: TRBV24-1
abundance: once
d_gene: TRBD2
j_gene: TRBJ2-3

CDR3nt: TGTGCCAGCAGCCCCGGGACTGGGCGAAATCAGCCCCAGCATTTT
CDR3aa: CASSPGTGRNQPQHF
v_gene: TRBV4-2
abundance: NA
d_gene: NA
j_gene: TRBJ1-5

CDR3nt: TGTGCCAGCAGCACGCCCGTCGCGGGGTTCACAGATACGCAGTATTTT
CDR3aa: CASSTPVAGFTDTQYF
v_gene: TRBV7-2
abundance: NA
d_gene: NA
j_gene: TRBJ2-3